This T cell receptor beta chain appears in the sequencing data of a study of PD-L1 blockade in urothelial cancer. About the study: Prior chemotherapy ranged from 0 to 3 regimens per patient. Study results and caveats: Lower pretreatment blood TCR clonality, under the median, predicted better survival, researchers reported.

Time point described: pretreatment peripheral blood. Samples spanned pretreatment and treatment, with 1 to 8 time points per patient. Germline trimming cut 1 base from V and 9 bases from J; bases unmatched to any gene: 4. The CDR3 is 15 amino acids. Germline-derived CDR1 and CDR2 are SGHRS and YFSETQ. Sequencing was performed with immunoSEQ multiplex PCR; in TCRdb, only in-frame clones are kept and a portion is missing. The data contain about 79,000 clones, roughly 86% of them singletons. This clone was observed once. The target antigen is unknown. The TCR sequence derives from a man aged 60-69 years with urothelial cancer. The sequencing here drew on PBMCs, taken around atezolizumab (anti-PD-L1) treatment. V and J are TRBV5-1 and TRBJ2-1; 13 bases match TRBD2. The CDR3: CASSLTSGGAFEQFF. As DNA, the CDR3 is TGCGCCAGCAGCTTGACTAGCGGGGGGGCTTTTGAGCAGTTCTTC. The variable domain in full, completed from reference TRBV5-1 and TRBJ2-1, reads KAGVTQTPRYLIKTRGQQVTLSCSPISGHRSVSWYQQTPGQGLQFLFEYFSETQRNKGNFPGRFSGRQFSNSRSEMNVSTLELGDSALYLCASSLTSGGAFEQFFGPGTRLTVL.